This TCR beta chain appears in the sequencing data of a study of blood T cell repertoires in COVID-19. The wider study: Acute-phase and convalescent COVID-19 samples originated in the United States, Italy and Spain. PBMCs, B-cell-depleted T cells, or T cells were the source of the cDNA or gDNA that made up the material.

The germline CDR1 and CDR2 sequences are SNHLY and FYNNEI. This CDR3 is 14 amino acids long. The ends lost 6 bases at V and 2 bases at J; junction bases unmatched: 6. Per the original methods: Estimated nucleated cell counts came from reference gene primer amplification. Produced via immunoSEQ multiplex PCR; TCRdb's table is partial and in-frame only. The DNA gave D and trimming, while V, J and clone size come from that table. The sample comprises some 75,000 clones, over 75% of which are singletons, and less than 9% rests with the top ten. The chain is built from TRBV2 and TRBJ1-2; 7 nucleotides line up with TRBD1. The sample taken for sequencing was peripheral blood. This TCR was sampled from a human donor in a cohort sampled during active COVID-19. Here the CDR3 reads CASSGTGVNYGYTF. CDR3 coding DNA: TGTGCCAGCAGCGGAACAGGGGTGAACTATGGCTACACCTTC.